The entry below describes one TCR beta chain. This specimen comes from a study of blood T cell repertoires in COVID-19. This CDR3 comprises 16 residues. Germline loops: CDR1 SGHRS, CDR2 YFSETQ. V shed 3 bases and J 5 bases; nucleotides not matched to a gene: 13. Original processing notes: Counts of nucleated cells, estimated from reference gene primer amplification, were obtained. Generated by immunoSEQ multiplex PCR, the TCRdb table keeps only in-frame clones and is missing some. V and J calls and clone size are copied from that table; D and trimming were computed from the DNA. Among 90,000 to 110,000 clones listed, roughly 80% were seen once.

The origin of this receptor is a woman aged 55-75 years with acute or convalescent COVID-19. This chain connects TRBV5-1 to TRBJ1-1; 7 nucleotides match TRBD1. The sequenced sample was peripheral blood. DNA of the CDR3: TGCGCCAGCAGCTCCCTCGATAGGGGGCGGCGGACTGAAGCTTTCTTT. Translated, it gives CASSSLDRGRRTEAFF.